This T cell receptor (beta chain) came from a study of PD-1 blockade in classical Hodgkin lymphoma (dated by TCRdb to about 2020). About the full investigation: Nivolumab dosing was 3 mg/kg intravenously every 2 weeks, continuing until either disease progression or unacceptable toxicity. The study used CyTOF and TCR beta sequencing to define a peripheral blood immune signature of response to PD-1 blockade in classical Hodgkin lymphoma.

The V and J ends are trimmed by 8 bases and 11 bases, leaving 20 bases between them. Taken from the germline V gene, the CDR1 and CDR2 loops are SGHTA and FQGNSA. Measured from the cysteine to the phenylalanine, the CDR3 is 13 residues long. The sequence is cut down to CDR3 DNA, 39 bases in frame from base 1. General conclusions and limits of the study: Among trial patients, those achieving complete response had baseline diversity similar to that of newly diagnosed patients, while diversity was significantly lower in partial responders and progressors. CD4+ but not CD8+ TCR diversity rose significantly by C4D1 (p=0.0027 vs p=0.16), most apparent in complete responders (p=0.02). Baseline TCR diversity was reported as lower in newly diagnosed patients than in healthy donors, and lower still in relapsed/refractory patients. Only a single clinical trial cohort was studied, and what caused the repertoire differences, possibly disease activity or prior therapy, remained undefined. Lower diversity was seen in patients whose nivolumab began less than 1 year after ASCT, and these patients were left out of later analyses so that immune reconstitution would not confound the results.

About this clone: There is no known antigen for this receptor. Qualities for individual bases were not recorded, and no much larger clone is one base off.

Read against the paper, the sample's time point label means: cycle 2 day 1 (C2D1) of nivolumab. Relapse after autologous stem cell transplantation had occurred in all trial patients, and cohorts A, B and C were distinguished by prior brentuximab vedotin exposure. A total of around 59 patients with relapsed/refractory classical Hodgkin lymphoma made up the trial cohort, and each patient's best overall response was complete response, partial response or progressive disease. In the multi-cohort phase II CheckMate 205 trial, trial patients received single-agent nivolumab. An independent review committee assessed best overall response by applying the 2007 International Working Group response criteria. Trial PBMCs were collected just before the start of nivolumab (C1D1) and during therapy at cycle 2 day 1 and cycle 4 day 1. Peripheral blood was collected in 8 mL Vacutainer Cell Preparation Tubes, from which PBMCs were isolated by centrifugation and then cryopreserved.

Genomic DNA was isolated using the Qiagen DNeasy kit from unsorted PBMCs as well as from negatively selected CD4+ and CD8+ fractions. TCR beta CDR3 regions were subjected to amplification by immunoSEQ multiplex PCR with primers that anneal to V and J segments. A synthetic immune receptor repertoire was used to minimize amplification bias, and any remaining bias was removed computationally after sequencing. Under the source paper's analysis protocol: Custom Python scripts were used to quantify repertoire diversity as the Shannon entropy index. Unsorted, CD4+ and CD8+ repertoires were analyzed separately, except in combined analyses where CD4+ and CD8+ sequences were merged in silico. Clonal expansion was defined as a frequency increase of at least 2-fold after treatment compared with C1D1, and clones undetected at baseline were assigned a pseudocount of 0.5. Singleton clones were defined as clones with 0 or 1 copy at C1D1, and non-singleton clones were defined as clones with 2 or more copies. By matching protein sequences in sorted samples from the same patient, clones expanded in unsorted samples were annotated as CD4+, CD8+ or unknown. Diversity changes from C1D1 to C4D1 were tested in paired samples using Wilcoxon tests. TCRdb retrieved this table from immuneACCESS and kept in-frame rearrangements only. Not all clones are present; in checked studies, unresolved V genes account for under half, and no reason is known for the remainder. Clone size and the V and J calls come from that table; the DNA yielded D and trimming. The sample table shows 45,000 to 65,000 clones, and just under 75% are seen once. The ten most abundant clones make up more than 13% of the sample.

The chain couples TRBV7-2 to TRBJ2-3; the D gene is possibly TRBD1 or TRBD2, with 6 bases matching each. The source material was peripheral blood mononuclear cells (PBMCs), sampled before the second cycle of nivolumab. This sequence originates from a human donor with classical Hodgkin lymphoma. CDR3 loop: CASVSRGAVKQYF. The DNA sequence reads TGTGCCAGCGTCTCGAGGGGGGCCGTTAAGCAGTATTTT.